The 9 T cell receptor beta chains in this list originate from one sample, sequenced in a study of early stage breast cancer tumors. TCRdb's copy holds only in-frame clones and misses some; the assay was immunoSEQ multiplex PCR. The data show 25,000 to 30,000 clones, around three quarters seen once. The source material was blood. These receptors all stem from a person aged 45-60 years with breast cancer.

The gene calls are TRBV6-5 and TRBJ1-5, with D maybe TRBD1 (6 bases). The CDR3 sequence is 15 residues long. Germline V CDR1 and CDR2: MNHEY, SVGAGI. With 4 bases removed from V and 6 bases from J, the gap between germline ends came to 16 bases. This chain's CDR3 is CASSSQAEGVQPQHF. The CDR3 nucleotides are TGTGCCAGCAGTTCCCAAGCTGAGGGGGTTCAGCCCCAGCATTTT.

This clone appeared a single time. The rearrangement links TRBV7-9 to TRBJ2-1, with TRBD2 matching 7 bases. CDR1 is SEHNR and CDR2 is FQNEAQ in the germline V gene (reference sequence). V was pared by 3 bases and J by 8 bases, with 4 bases of the junction left unmatched. The CDR3 extends over 13 amino acids. The CDR3 region is CASSFVGGDEQFF. Written as DNA, the CDR3 is TGTGCCAGCAGCTTTGTGGGGGGGGATGAGCAGTTCTTC.

The chain has TRBV10-2 and TRBJ2-3; a weak D match, TRBD1 (5 bases). CDR1 is WSHSY and CDR2 is SAAADI in the germline V gene. Trimming cost V 8 bases and J 8 bases, with 14 bases left between them. This CDR3 is built from 12 residues. The CDR3 coding sequence is TGCGCCAGCGAAGGAGATCAGGGTACGCAGTATTTT. Protein product: CASEGDQGTQYF.

This clone was observed a few times. The chain is built from TRBV4-1 and TRBJ2-1, with 7 bases fitting TRBD1. The CDR3 is made up of 16 amino acids. Trimming cost V 1 base and J 10 bases; bases outside gene matches: 13. Germline CDR1 reads MGHRA; CDR2 reads YSYEKL. In nucleotides, the CDR3 is TGCGCCAGCAGCCAAGCCGGGACAGCTCCACCTCCGGAGCAGTTCTTC. Translation: CASSQAGTAPPPEQFF.

The genes are TRBV7-9 and TRBJ1-2; the match to TRBD1 covers 10 bases. In germline, CDR1 is SEHNR, CDR2 FQNEAQ (reference sequence). The CDR3 totals 17 residues. The junction had 12 bases not matched to a gene; V was cut back by 5 bases and J by 3 bases. CDR3 in amino acids: CASSPRVGTGDDYGYTF. CDR3 bases: TGTGCCAGCAGCCCGCGCGTGGGGACAGGGGATGACTATGGCTACACCTTC.

This clone was found a few times. This rearrangement joins TRBV4-1 to TRBJ2-5; no clear D. Trimming took 6 bases from V and 4 from J, leaving 9 bases between them. Looked up from germline, CDR1 is MGHRA and CDR2 is YSYEKL. This CDR3 comprises 12 residues. This CDR3 is CASRGRLETQYF. The CDR3 nucleotides read TGCGCCAGCAGGGGCAGGTTAGAGACCCAGTACTTC.

This chain links TRBV7-9 with TRBJ1-1; the D is unclear. The V gene lost 3 bases and the J gene lost 4 bases, with 9 bases spanning the gap. Looked up from germline, CDR1 is SEHNR and CDR2 is FQNEAQ (reference sequence). The CDR3 length is 13 residues. The CDR3 DNA follows: TGTGCCAGCAGCTTTGGTCTAAGCACTGAAGCTTTCTTT. Translated, it gives CASSFGLSTEAFF.

The chain combines TRBV9 with TRBJ2-1; possibly TRBD1 or TRBD2 for D (5 bases each). This CDR3 contains 11 residues. Germline V gives CDR1 SGDLS, CDR2 YYNGEE. Trimming stripped 3 bases from V and 13 bases from J, with 11 bases between. The CDR3 nucleotides are TGTGCCAGCAGCGAAACCGGGACCCAGTTCTTC. Translation gives CASSETGTQFF.

This chain connects TRBV11-2 to TRBJ2-7; weak D call: TRBD2 (5 bases). Trimming stripped 4 bases from V and 9 bases from J, with 10 bases between. The CDR3 has 11 amino acids. The germline V gene has CDR1 SGHAT and CDR2 FQNNGV. For the CDR3, the DNA is TGTGCCAGCAGCTCGACTATGGGGCAGTACTTC. Translated: CASSSTMGQYF.